The source of this T cell receptor beta chain is a study of technical replicates of blood from a few donors. Only in-frame clones appear in the TCRdb table, and some are missing; sequencing was by immunoSEQ multiplex PCR. The table includes approximately 85,000 clones, roughly 94% detected once. In germline, CDR1 is MNHEY, CDR2 SMNVEV (reference sequence). The CDR3 length is 16 residues. The germline V and J ends were trimmed by 4 bases and 4 bases, with 17 bases remaining between them. Only one count was recorded for this clone. This TCR came from a human donor in good health. The sequenced material came from T cells isolated from PBMCs. V and J are TRBV27 and TRBJ1-5; D call uncertain. The CDR3 loop is CASSSIPSYGNQPQHF. DNA for the CDR3: TGTGCCAGCAGTTCGATCCCTAGTTACGGAAATCAGCCCCAGCATTTT.